The entry that follows covers one TCR beta chain sequence. Its matching antigen is unknown. This specimen belongs to a study of beta chain features in type 1 diabetes. Notes on the study in general: Sampled from patients, naive, central memory and Treg TCRB repertoires appeared more similar than those sampled from healthy donors. VDJ junctions sequenced from type 1 diabetes patients showed fewer insertions and more deletions. People with Type 1 diabetes carried modestly yet significantly shorter TCRB CDR3s in all four CD4+ subsets.

cDNA synthesis used the whole RNA isolate, giving expressed TCRB sequences. Generated by immunoSEQ multiplex PCR, the TCRdb table keeps only in-frame clones and is missing some. This sample has more than 25,000 clones, with roughly half found just once. This CDR3 has 16 residues. The V gene's germline CDR1 is SGHNT and CDR2 YENEEA. V was pared by 4 bases and J by 7 bases, with 19 bases between. The sample consisted of stem cell memory CD4+ T cells from blood. This TCR was sampled from a man aged 25-45 years with type 1 diabetes. The chain joins TRBV11-3 to TRBJ2-2; perhaps TRBD2 as D (7 bases). The CDR3 DNA reads TGTGCCAGCAGCTCGGTCATTGGGGGGGCTATCGGGGAGCTGTTTTTT. It is translated as CASSSVIGGAIGELFF. The entire variable domain, with the rest obtained from reference TRBV11-3 and TRBJ2-2, is as follows: EAGVVQSPRYKIIEKKQPVAFWCNPISGHNTLYWYLQNLGQGPELLIRYENEEAVDDSQLPKDRFSAERLKGVDSTLKIQPAELGDSAVYLCASSSVIGGAIGELFFGEGSRLTVL.